The subject of this entry is one T cell receptor beta chain. Antigen unknown. The V gene's germline CDR1 is MDHEN and CDR2 SYDVKM. This CDR3 is built from 14 residues. V was trimmed by 2 bases and J by 1 base, leaving 8 bases between them. The investigators sampled blood at baseline, at cycle 4 day 1, and at cycle 7 day 1. This sample stems from a study of OX40 agonist ivuxolimab in advanced cancers. Study-level findings and limits: Average numbers of expanded clones were greater in CD8+ T cells than in CD4+. Nonresponders, in some cases, also had low normalized T-cell clonal expansion.

The data were produced by immunoSEQ multiplex PCR, yet TCRdb's version contains in-frame clones alone and is incomplete. Of 45,000 to 50,000 clones in the sample, around nine tenths were seen once. This TCR was recovered from an adult with an advanced solid tumor such as melanoma, head and neck, liver or kidney cancer. The rearrangement links TRBV28 to TRBJ1-2; D not certain. The material was CD4+ or CD8+ T cells sorted from blood, obtained in a trial of the OX40 agonist ivuxolimab. Written as DNA, the CDR3 is TGTGCCAGCAGTTTAGAGGCTTTTAACTATGGCTACACCTTC. It is translated as CASSLEAFNYGYTF.